These 17 T cell receptor beta chains were all obtained from the same sample, sequenced in a study of blood T cell repertoires in COVID-19. The assay was immunoSEQ multiplex PCR, and TCRdb's table has in-frame clones only and misses some. Found here are 95,000 to 150,000 clones, roughly 84% of them singletons; the top ten hold roughly 3.9%. The sequenced sample was PBMCs or T cells enriched from blood (not recorded which). Receptors originate from a woman aged 30 to 39 who had recovered from COVID-19.

The chain recombines TRBV7-2 with TRBJ1-6; D not certain. The germline V gene has CDR1 SGHTA and CDR2 FQGNSA. V was trimmed by 1 base and J by 0 bases, leaving 10 bases between them. The CDR3 sequence is 17 residues long. The DNA of the CDR3 is TGTGCCAGCAGCTTAGATTTCTCGAGCTCCTATAATTCACCCCTCCACTTT. It is translated as CASSLDFSSSYNSPLHF. The variable domain in full, with the rest retrieved from reference TRBV7-2 and TRBJ1-6, is GAGVSQSPSNKVTEKGKDVELRCDPISGHTALYWYRQSLGQGLEFLIYFQGNSAPDKSGLPSDRFSAERTGGSVSTLTIQRTQQEDSAVYLCASSLDFSSSYNSPLHFGNGTRLTVT.

The V call is TRBV28, the J call TRBJ1-1, with D possibly TRBD1 on 5 matching bases. This CDR3 is built from 15 residues. Germline-derived CDR1 and CDR2 are MDHEN and SYDVKM. Trimming cost V 5 bases and J 4 bases, with 17 bases left between them. The chain's CDR3 is CASSQLVGGGTEAFF. In DNA form, the CDR3 reads TGTGCCAGCAGTCAACTCGTGGGGGGGGGCACTGAAGCTTTCTTT.

The chain links TRBV19 to TRBJ1-2; D might be TRBD1 (6 bases). The CDR3 runs 14 residues. V gave up 5 bases and J gave up 5 bases, with 15 bases separating them. Germline V CDR1 and CDR2: LNHDA, SQIVND (reference sequence). Written as DNA, the CDR3 is TGTGCCAGTAGTCCGCGAACAGGGTATTATGGCTACACCTTC. It codes for CASSPRTGYYGYTF.

This clone was found many times. The chain links TRBV11-3 to TRBJ1-4; 10 bases map to TRBD1. Germline V gene data show CDR1 as SGHNT and CDR2 as YENEEA. The CDR3 is 16 amino acids. The ends lost 0 bases at V and 5 bases at J; junction bases unmatched: 3. Written as DNA, the CDR3 is TGTGCCAGCAGCTTAGAATGGACAGGGGGAAATGAAAAACTGTTTTTT. Translated: CASSLEWTGGNEKLFF. The variable domain in full, completed from reference TRBV11-3 and TRBJ1-4, reads EAGVVQSPRYKIIEKKQPVAFWCNPISGHNTLYWYLQNLGQGPELLIRYENEEAVDDSQLPKDRFSAERLKGVDSTLKIQPAELGDSAVYLCASSLEWTGGNEKLFFGSGTQLSVL.

The gene calls are TRBV19 and TRBJ1-1; D gene unclear. The CDR3 runs 13 residues. Trimming took 4 bases from V and 1 from J, leaving 7 bases between them. In germline, CDR1 is LNHDA, CDR2 SQIVND (reference sequence). CDR3 residues: CASSTGSNTEAFF. The CDR3 DNA reads as TGTGCCAGTAGTACCGGGTCGAACACTGAAGCTTTCTTT.

This sequence joins TRBV9 and TRBJ2-7; 10 bases align to TRBD1. The CDR3 length is 15 residues. Germline V gives CDR1 SGDLS, CDR2 YYNGEE. Trimming took 4 bases from V and 4 from J; bases not matched to a gene: 8. DNA for the CDR3: TGTGCCAGCAGCTTGGACAGGGGGTTCATGTACGAGCAGTACTTC. Translating it yields CASSLDRGFMYEQYF.

This chain joins TRBV5-4 and TRBJ1-5, with TRBD1 as a possible D gene (6 bases). The ends were cut back, 0 bases at V and 2 bases at J, with 12 bases in the middle. CDR1 and CDR2 from the germline V gene are SGHNT and YYREEE (reference sequence). The CDR3 totals 16 residues. The CDR3 sequence: CASSLEGDKGNQPQHF. The CDR3 nucleotides are TGTGCCAGCAGCTTGGAGGGGGATAAGGGCAATCAGCCCCAGCATTTT. Looking up the rest from reference TRBV5-4 and TRBJ1-5 gives the full variable domain: ETGVTQSPTHLIKTRGQQVTLRCSSQSGHNTVSWYQQALGQGPQFIFQYYREEENGRGNFPPRFSGLQFPNYSSELNVNALELDDSALYLCASSLEGDKGNQPQHFGDGTRLSIL.

The table lists this clone with a few counts. The chain is built from TRBV7-2 and TRBJ1-6; possibly TRBD1 for D (5 bases). This CDR3 is 16 amino acids long. Germline V gene lookup returns CDR1 SGHTA and CDR2 FQGNSA. The ends were cut back, 7 bases at V and 0 bases at J, with 13 bases in the middle. CDR3 DNA: TGTGCCAGCATACGGGACGGGAGCTCCTATAATTCACCCCTCCACTTT. Its protein is CASIRDGSSYNSPLHF. The variable domain in full, with the rest retrieved from reference TRBV7-2 and TRBJ1-6, is GAGVSQSPSNKVTEKGKDVELRCDPISGHTALYWYRQSLGQGLEFLIYFQGNSAPDKSGLPSDRFSAERTGGSVSTLTIQRTQQEDSAVYLCASIRDGSSYNSPLHFGNGTRLTVT.

Only a few counts were recorded for this clone. The chain has TRBV27 and TRBJ1-1; D is possibly TRBD1 (5 bases). The germline V gene encodes CDR1 MNHEY and CDR2 SMNVEV (reference sequence). The CDR3 runs to 13 residues. Trimming removed 8 bases from V and 7 bases from J, with 17 bases in between. CDR3: CASGPQGGLEAFF. The DNA for the CDR3 is TGTGCCAGCGGGCCCCAGGGAGGACTTGAAGCTTTCTTT.

This clone showed up just once. The chain employs TRBV4-2 and TRBJ1-2; TRBD1 might be the D (6 bases). This CDR3 is built from 14 residues. V lost 1 base and J lost 6, with 12 bases in between. Germline V lookup: CDR1 LGHNA, CDR2 YNFKEQ. In DNA form, the CDR3 reads TGTGCCAGCAGCCAAGTTACAGGGACGGATGGCTACACCTTC. It yields the protein CASSQVTGTDGYTF.

The rearrangement uses TRBV7-9 and TRBJ1-2; unclear D gene. The germline gives CDR1 SEHNR, CDR2 FQNEAQ (reference sequence). The V and J ends lost 5 bases and 8 bases respectively, with 12 bases between them. This CDR3 is 12 amino acids long. CDR3 in DNA: TGTGCCAGCAGCCCCCGGGTGCGAGGCTACACCTTC. It translates to CASSPRVRGYTF.

The chain joins TRBV7-3 to TRBJ2-1; 9 bases are a match to TRBD2. V lost 3 bases to trimming and J lost 9 bases; unmatched junction nucleotides: 9. This CDR3 has 15 residues. CDR1 is SGHTA, CDR2 FQGTGA, per germline. The CDR3 coding sequence is TGTGCCAGCAGCTTCGCGGGAGGGCCTATTGTTGAGCAGTTCTTC. Protein sequence: CASSFAGGPIVEQFF.

This clone has just a few counts. The J gene is TRBJ2-7, the V gene TRBV28, with 8 bases matching TRBD2. The germline V gene encodes CDR1 MDHEN and CDR2 SYDVKM. The CDR3 extends over 15 amino acids. Trimming at V came to 7 bases and at J to 4 bases, leaving 12 bases not matched to a gene. The CDR3 is CASTRREGRMYEQYF. The CDR3 DNA reads as TGTGCCAGCACCCGACGGGAGGGTAGAATGTACGAGCAGTACTTC.

This clone was seen just once. V usage is TRBV20-1 and J usage is TRBJ2-3, with 12 bases matching TRBD2. CDR3 length equals 15 residues. In germline, CDR1 is DFQATT, CDR2 SNEGSKA (reference sequence). Unmatched junction bases numbered 5, after V lost 3 bases and J lost 4 bases. The CDR3 nucleotides are TGCAGTGCTAGTGGACTAGCGGGATTCTCAGATACGCAGTATTTT. This translates into CSASGLAGFSDTQYF.

The V gene is TRBV6-5, the J gene TRBJ1-2; the match to TRBD1 covers 7 bases. Trimming at V came to 7 bases and at J to 4 bases, leaving 6 bases not matched to a gene. Germline V gene data show CDR1 as MNHEY and CDR2 as SVGAGI. There are 13 residues in the CDR3. The CDR3 region is CASKLQGIYGYTF. CDR3 DNA sequence: TGTGCCAGCAAATTACAGGGGATCTATGGCTACACCTTC.

The chain combines TRBV19 with TRBJ2-2; weak D call: TRBD2 (6 bases). The CDR3 loop spans 15 amino acids. The germline V gene encodes CDR1 LNHDA and CDR2 SQIVND (reference sequence). The V end was cut by 8 bases, the J end by 3 bases, with 16 bases between. Here the CDR3 DNA reads TGTGCCAGTGGGGCCGGGGGACGGGACACCGGGGAGCTGTTTTTT. Amino acids: CASGAGGRDTGELFF. The full variable domain, in which reference TRBV19 and TRBJ2-2 provide the parts outside the CDR3, is DGGITQSPKYLFRKEGQNVTLSCEQNLNHDAMYWYRQDPGQGLRLIYYSQIVNDFQKGDIAEGYSVSREKKESFPLTVTSAQKNPTAFYLCASGAGGRDTGELFFGEGSRLTVL.

The rearrangement uses TRBV18 and TRBJ2-3, with 9 bases fitting TRBD1. This CDR3 is built from 15 residues. Germline CDR1 and CDR2: KGHSH and LQKENI. Losses at the gene ends were 7 bases for V and 0 bases for J; bases not matched to a gene: 5. The CDR3 nucleotides read TGTGCCAGCTTATTCGGACAGGGGAGCACAGATACGCAGTATTTT. It encodes CASLFGQGSTDTQYF. Full variable domain (remainder filled in from reference TRBV18 and TRBJ2-3): NAGVMQNPRHLVRRRGQEARLRCSPMKGHSHVYWYRQLPEEGLKFMVYLQKENIIDESGMPKERFSAEFPKEGPSILRIQQVVRGDSAAYFCASLFGQGSTDTQYFGPGTRLTVL.